The T cell receptor beta chain described here comes from a study of shared clonotypes between healthy human individuals. Study-level results: Unshared clonotypes carried lower generation probabilities than those common to all four donors. Roughly 5% of naive CD4 clonotypes were common to a handful of donors.

This clone was recorded only once. The antigen is undetermined. Germline assignment: CDR1 SGHKS and CDR2 YYEKEE (reference sequence). V shed 2 bases, J shed 1 base, and the junction held 4 bases outside the gene matches. CDR3 size: 16 residues. Produced via immunoSEQ multiplex PCR; TCRdb's table is partial and in-frame only. The table includes roughly 2.4 million clones, 90% to 96% detected once. The rearrangement joins TRBV5-5 to TRBJ2-3, with TRBD2 identical over 10 bases. The sequence derives from a man younger than 35 in good health. The sequenced sample was naive CD4+ T cells sorted from blood. The subset was: CD45RA+ positively selected. The CDR3: CASSLNLAGGTDTQYF. Written as DNA, the CDR3 is TGTGCCAGCAGCTTAAATCTAGCGGGGGGCACAGATACGCAGTATTTT.